This T cell receptor (beta chain) was sequenced during a study of T cells after yellow fever vaccination. Ten or more counts support this clonotype. V was pared by 3 bases and J by 2 bases, with 7 bases between. The germline V gene encodes CDR1 SGHTA and CDR2 FQGNSA. This CDR3 has 13 amino acids. TCR cDNA was made by 5'RACE template switching, adding a universal primer site and UMIs. TCRdb reanalysed the 5' RACE reads using MiXCR and keeps one entry per CDR3 protein. The sample has just under 600,000 distinct CDR3 sequences, about 13% seen once. The rearrangement uses TRBV7-2 and TRBJ2-5; unclear D gene. The source material was PBMCs, sampled on the day of the yellow fever booster vaccination. The TCR comes from a man aged 25-40 years who received the YFV17D yellow fever vaccine. CDR3 bases: TGTGCCAGCAGCTTCTTACAGCAAGAGACCCAGTACTTC. Amino acid sequence: CASSFLQQETQYF.